The 20 T cell receptor beta chains in this list originate from one sample, sequenced in a study of T cell repertoires in cytomegalovirus infection. TCRdb analysed the reads with MiXCR anew, one entry per CDR3 protein. The sample has 65,000 to 85,000 distinct CDR3 sequences; around 27% are singletons. No antigen has been identified for these receptors. Sequencing used CD8+ T cells from cultured PBMCs, obtained from culture after CMV antigen stimulation. The receptors originated from a human donor in good health (CMV status not recorded). Some clones in this sample may be carry-over from other donors' samples.

This clonotype has just a few counts. As DNA, the CDR3 is TGTGCCAGCAGTTTAGCGACAGGGTTCTACGAGCAGTACTTC. This sequence encodes CASSLATGFYEQYF. V gene TRBV12-3 or TRBV12-4 combines with J gene TRBJ2-7, with TRBD1 matching 7 bases. The CDR3 totals 14 residues. Unmatched junction bases numbered 2, after V lost 0 bases and J lost 3 bases.

The table lists this clonotype with a few counts. The chain couples TRBV6-2 or TRBV6-3 to TRBJ2-7; no definite D call. Germline-derived CDR1 and CDR2 are MNHEY and SVGEGT. The CDR3 totals 16 residues. With 7 bases removed from V and 3 bases from J, the gap between germline ends came to 22 bases. This chain's CDR3 is CASTLTPFGRNYEQYF. The CDR3 nucleotides read TGTGCCAGCACTTTAACCCCTTTCGGCAGGAACTACGAGCAGTACTTC.

This clonotype was recorded a few times. J is TRBJ1-4 and V is TRBV7-9; 10 bases map to TRBD1. The length of the CDR3 is 14 residues. V shed 6 bases and J 7 bases; nucleotides not matched to a gene: 5. Per germline, CDR1 SEHNR and CDR2 FQNEAQ (reference sequence). CDR3 sequence: CASRSGTGVEKLFF. CDR3 DNA sequence: TGTGCCAGCAGATCCGGGACAGGGGTTGAAAAACTGTTTTTT. Based on the CDR3 plus reference TRBV7-9 and TRBJ1-4, the full variable domain is DTGVSQNPRHKITKRGQNVTFRCDPISEHNRLYWYRQTLGQGPEFLTYFQNEAQLEKSRLLSDRFSAERPKGSFSTLEIQRTEQGDSAMYLCASRSGTGVEKLFFGSGTQLSVL.

The rearrangement joins TRBV29-1 to TRBJ2-3; 7 positions match TRBD1. The CDR3 consists of 15 residues. Germline V CDR1 and CDR2: SQVTM, ANQGSEA. V dropped 3 bases and J dropped 1; count of bases not matched to a gene: 7. The CDR3 DNA follows: TGCAGCGTTGATCGACAGGGCCAAGGCACAGATACGCAGTATTTT. It specifies CSVDRQGQGTDTQYF.

This clonotype was found many times. The chain is built from TRBV6-6 and TRBJ2-3; D remains ambiguous. Trimming took 1 base from V and 0 from J, leaving 14 bases between them. Germline V gives CDR1 MNHNY, CDR2 SVGAGI (reference sequence). This CDR3 is 17 amino acids long. The CDR3 DNA sequence: TGTGCCAGCAGTTACTACTTGACGGTGACTAGCACAGATACGCAGTATTTT. Amino acid sequence: CASSYYLTVTSTDTQYF.

This clonotype came up many times. The rearrangement uses TRBV7-8 and TRBJ1-5; D possibly corresponds to TRBD1 (5 bases). There are 18 residues in the CDR3. Germline CDR1 is SGHVS and CDR2 is FQNEAQ. V was cut by 6 bases and J by 10 bases, with 31 bases left in between. The DNA of the CDR3 is TGTGCCAGCAGTGGATCGGGGCCAAGCGAAGCCGGTCTCTCACCCCAGCATTTT. It specifies CASSGSGPSEAGLSPQHF. Based on the CDR3 plus reference TRBV7-8 and TRBJ1-5, the full variable domain is GAGVSQSPRYKVAKRGQDVALRCDPISGHVSLFWYQQALGQGPEFLTYFQNEAQLDKSGLPSDRFFAERPEGSVSTLKIQRTQQEDSAVYLCASSGSGPSEAGLSPQHFGDGTRLSIL.

This clonotype was picked up a small number of times. The chain couples TRBV12-3 or TRBV12-4 to TRBJ1-2, with unresolved D. This CDR3 is 13 amino acids long. Trimming removed 3 bases at V and 4 bases at J, with 9 bases between. The CDR3 reads CASSFRTTYGYTF. In DNA, the CDR3 is TGTGCCAGCAGTTTCAGGACGACCTATGGCTACACCTTC.

Concerning this clonotype itself: Given a much more abundant clone one base away, this may be a read error. The rearrangement joins TRBV11-2 to TRBJ2-1; D is perhaps TRBD1 or TRBD2 (8 bases each). CDR3 size: 19 residues. V was cut by 4 bases and J by 3 bases, with 25 bases left in between. Germline values: CDR1 SGHAT, CDR2 FQNNGV. The chain's CDR3 is CASSSQGALAGGYYNEQFF. DNA of the CDR3: TGTGCCAGCAGCTCCCAGGGGGCTCTGGCGGGAGGTTACTACAATGAGCAGTTCTTC. Variable domain in full (rest from reference TRBV11-2 and TRBJ2-1): EAGVAQSPRYKIIEKRQSVAFWCNPISGHATLYWYQQILGQGPKLLIQFQNNGVVDDSQLPKDRFSAERLKGVDSTLKIQPAKLEDSAVYLCASSSQGALAGGYYNEQFFGPGTRLTVL.

V gene TRBV24-1 combines with J gene TRBJ2-5; no clear D. The V end lost 0 bases, the J end lost 2 bases, and 6 bases lay between the germline ends. The CDR3 is 14 amino acids. Germline CDR1 reads KGHDR; CDR2 reads SFDVKD. The CDR3 bases are TGTGCCACCAGTGATTTGCCGGGTCAAGAGACCCAGTACTTC. Amino acids: CATSDLPGQETQYF.

This clonotype was counted many times. V is TRBV19 and J is TRBJ2-1; D remains unclear. Germline loops: CDR1 LNHDA, CDR2 SQIVND (reference sequence). This CDR3 is built from 13 residues. V lost 2 bases and J 9 bases, leaving 11 bases between the germline ends. The CDR3 reads CASSISPRGEQFF. The CDR3 nucleotides read TGTGCCAGTAGTATATCCCCCCGCGGTGAGCAGTTCTTC.

This clonotype was seen more than once but under ten times. The V call is TRBV5-5, the J call TRBJ2-2; no reliable D call. Germline V gives CDR1 SGHKS, CDR2 YYEKEE (reference sequence). Trimming shortened V by 5 bases and J by 0 bases, and 11 bases separated the two germline ends. CDR3 length: 15 residues. In DNA form, the CDR3 reads TGTGCCAGCAGTACAGCCACAACGAACACCGGGGAGCTGTTTTTT. It codes for CASSTATTNTGELFF.

This clonotype was found many times. V and J are TRBV11-2 and TRBJ2-3, with D tentatively TRBD1 (7 bases). Germline values: CDR1 SGHAT, CDR2 FQNNGV. This CDR3 spans 13 amino acids. Trimming pared 6 bases from V and 12 bases from J, leaving 19 bases between. CDR3 region: CASRPVTGEAQYF. DNA of the CDR3: TGTGCCAGCAGACCGGTTACAGGGGAGGCACAGTATTTT. The whole variable domain, filled in from reference TRBV11-2 and TRBJ2-3, reads EAGVAQSPRYKIIEKRQSVAFWCNPISGHATLYWYQQILGQGPKLLIQFQNNGVVDDSQLPKDRFSAERLKGVDSTLKIQPAKLEDSAVYLCASRPVTGEAQYFGPGTRLTVL.

This clonotype was seen a few times. The rearrangement joins TRBV11-2 to TRBJ1-1; D is perhaps TRBD1 (5 bases). Germline V gene sequence: CDR1 SGHAT, CDR2 FQNNGV. Deletions cut 11 bases from V and 5 bases from J, with 6 bases between. This CDR3 is 9 amino acids long. The chain's CDR3 is CAWGTEAFF. The CDR3 bases are TGTGCCTGGGGGACTGAAGCTTTCTTT.

The chain joins TRBV6-6 to TRBJ2-3, with D perhaps given as TRBD1 or TRBD2 (6 bases each). This CDR3 region has 14 residues. V was cut by 4 bases and J by 3 bases, with 11 bases left in between. CDR1 and CDR2 from the germline V gene are MNHNY and SVGAGI (reference sequence). The CDR3 is CASSSGEATDTQYF. The DNA of the CDR3 is TGTGCCAGCAGTTCAGGGGAGGCGACAGATACGCAGTATTTT.

This clonotype has more than one count but fewer than ten. The V call is TRBV6-1, the J call TRBJ2-7; possible D gene TRBD1, 5 bases. This CDR3 is 14 amino acids long. The V gene's germline CDR1 is MNHNS and CDR2 SASEGT. V was pared by 6 bases and J by 7 bases, with 19 bases between. The CDR3 spells CASSDIRGSYEQYF. The CDR3 bases are TGTGCCAGCAGCGACATTAGGGGATCTTATGAGCAGTACTTC.

The chain uses TRBV6-5 and TRBJ1-1; possibly TRBD1 for D (6 bases). V was pared by 7 bases and J by 3 bases, with 12 bases between. The CDR3 contains 13 residues. Germline CDR1 is MNHEY and CDR2 is SVGAGI. CDR3 sequence (DNA): TGTGCCAGCACCGCAGGGGAATACACTGAAGCTTTCTTT. Its protein product is CASTAGEYTEAFF.

The chain combines TRBV11-2 with TRBJ1-1, with D perhaps TRBD1 (6 bases). Germline assignment: CDR1 SGHAT and CDR2 FQNNGV. The CDR3 is 13 amino acids. V lost 7 bases and J lost 7, with 16 bases in between. The CDR3 DNA is TGTGCCAGCACCCGATGGGGGCCGGGTGAAGCTTTCTTT. Translated: CASTRWGPGEAFF.

The chain employs TRBV19 and TRBJ1-6; D is possibly TRBD1 (5 bases). The CDR3 runs 15 residues. CDR1 is LNHDA, CDR2 SQIVND, per germline (reference sequence). V was pared by 3 bases and J by 10 bases, with 16 bases between. The CDR3 sequence is CASSMGAGFDSPLHF. In DNA, the CDR3 is TGTGCCAGTAGTATGGGTGCAGGGTTCGACTCACCCCTCCACTTT.

This clonotype is deemed medium-sized. This chain connects TRBV7-8 to TRBJ1-1; a weak D match, TRBD1 (5 bases). Between the trimmed V and J ends, which lost 5 bases and 2 bases, there was a span of 9 bases. The CDR3 consists of 13 residues. The germline V gene has CDR1 SGHVS and CDR2 FQNEAQ. The CDR3 loop is CASSPGLNTEAFF. The DNA of the CDR3 is TGTGCCAGCAGCCCGGGACTAAACACTGAAGCTTTCTTT.

This clonotype was seen repeatedly, ten times or more. This chain links TRBV12-3 or TRBV12-4 with TRBJ1-1; D may be TRBD1 (6 bases). The CDR3 has 14 residues. Trimming removed 6 bases from V and 4 bases from J, with 15 bases in between. CDR3 nucleotide sequence: TGTGCCAGCAGAGTACTGGGGGCGGCCACTGAAGCTTTCTTT. It encodes CASRVLGAATEAFF.